This T cell receptor beta chain was sequenced during a study of vaccination and CD4 T cells after COVID-19. Study background: The authors used overlapping spike peptides from SARS-CoV-2, HCoV-NL63, HCoV-OC43 and HCoV-229E to stimulate cells. Study-wide results and caveats: Rising from around 20 to 38, the median of SARS-CoV-2-reactive clonotypes did not change significantly.

As for this clonotype: The antigen is not known.

Time point noted: late sampling 161 to 241 days after vaccination in a few convalescent patients. The treatment was: approximately 9-day PBMC culture with coronavirus spike peptide pools or control peptides (ViraFEST assay). Under the ViraFEST approach, antigen-specific T cells were expanded with peptide pools and TCRs subsequently sequenced. The authors cultured two million PBMCs per well with 10 IU/ml IL-2 and 7.5 to 10 ug/ml peptide pools. The Oncomine TCR Beta short-read assay was what sequenced the DNA obtained from cultured CD4+ T cells. TCRdb recomputed calls from the PCR reads with MiXCR, one row per CDR3 protein. The top ten hold approximately 21% of the sample, which has 18,000 or so distinct CDR3 sequences, 51% seen once. V was trimmed by 3 bases and J by 8 bases, leaving 19 bases between them. This CDR3 comprises 14 residues. The germline CDR1 and CDR2 sequences are DFQATT and SNEGSKA (reference sequence).

This TCR was sampled from a human donor who had recovered from COVID-19. V gene TRBV20-1 combines with J gene TRBJ1-2, with D perhaps matching TRBD1 (6 bases). Material: CD4+ T cells from blood, cultured in vitro, obtained about 7 months after SARS-CoV-2 vaccination. As DNA, the CDR3 is TGCAGTGCTAGTCTGAGGGGGGCTGGTACGGGCTACACCTTC. This translates into CSASLRGAGTGYTF.